These 22 T cell receptor beta chains share one sample of origin, sequenced in a study of cytomegalovirus exposure and HLA in healthy donors. The PCR made use of 60 Vbeta and 13 Jbeta primers. Clones were read by immunoSEQ multiplex PCR, and TCRdb kept only the in-frame ones, dropping some. The sample holds roughly 190,000 clones, around nine tenths seen once. Sequencing input: PBMCs. Receptors were obtained from a woman between 18 and 29 years old in good health and CMV-seronegative.

V is TRBV9 and J is TRBJ2-6, with TRBD1 as a possible D gene (6 bases). V lost 1 base to trimming and J lost 0 bases, with 11 bases between them. The germline V gene has CDR1 SGDLS and CDR2 YYNGEE. The CDR3 extends over 17 amino acids. The DNA of the CDR3 is TGTGCCAGCAGCGTAACAGGGTTCCTCTCTGGGGCCAACGTCCTGACTTTC. It yields the protein CASSVTGFLSGANVLTF.

Points on this clone: In the same sample, other DNA sequences code for this CDR3. The CDR3: CASSLVGGQPQHF. Here the CDR3 DNA reads TGTGCCAGCAGCTTAGTAGGCGGTCAGCCCCAGCATTTT. The rearrangement links TRBV7-2 to TRBJ1-5; D uncertain. Germline-derived CDR1 and CDR2 are SGHTA and FQGNSA. The length of the CDR3 is 13 residues. Trimming took off 1 base at V and 6 bases at J, with 7 bases between the two ends.

The V gene is TRBV4-1, the J gene TRBJ2-7, with unresolved D. Looked up from germline, CDR1 is MGHRA and CDR2 is YSYEKL. V was cut by 3 bases and J by 7 bases, with 13 bases left in between. This CDR3 region has 13 residues. CDR3 bases: TGCGCCAGCAGCCATTACGAGGTTGGGGAGCAGTACTTC. Translated: CASSHYEVGEQYF.

This rearrangement joins TRBV19 to TRBJ2-7; 8 bases match TRBD1. The germline gives CDR1 LNHDA, CDR2 SQIVND (reference sequence). Unmatched junction bases numbered 7, after V lost 5 bases and J lost 1 base. The CDR3 spans 15 residues. The chain's CDR3 is CASSLQGGPSYEQYF. As DNA, the CDR3 is TGTGCCAGTAGTCTACAGGGGGGACCTTCCTACGAGCAGTACTTC.

J is TRBJ1-3 and V is TRBV6-5, with unresolved D. The CDR3 sequence is 15 residues long. The V gene lost 6 bases and the J gene lost 2 bases, with 14 bases spanning the gap. Looked up from germline, CDR1 is MNHEY and CDR2 is SVGAGI. CDR3 in amino acids: CASSRAAATGNTIYF. The CDR3, as DNA: TGTGCCAGCAGCCGCGCTGCGGCCACTGGAAACACCATATATTTT.

This clone was seen a handful of times. The chain combines TRBV28 with TRBJ2-7; 8 bases line up with TRBD2. V dropped 5 bases and J dropped 2; count of bases not matched to a gene: 5. This CDR3 spans 14 amino acids. Germline lookup yields CDR1 MDHEN and CDR2 SYDVKM. In DNA, the CDR3 is TGTGCCAGCAGTACGGGAGGGAACCCCTACGAGCAGTACTTC. It translates to CASSTGGNPYEQYF.

Comment on this clone: The conserved phenylalanine or tryptophan is not found at the CDR3 terminus, so this likely reflects a read error. Because the CDR3's place on the DNA is in doubt, the DNA is left out and the CDR3 is given as listed by TCRdb. The CDR3 is CARSSERNGRERT. The chain links TRBV5-3 to TRBJ2-7; TRBD2 is the table's D call and was not checked against the DNA. TRBV5-3 is labeled an ORF, and its function is uncertain. The CDR3 totals 13 residues, both ends included.

The V call is TRBV10-3, the J call TRBJ1-1; maybe TRBD1 (6 bases). Per the germline V gene, CDR1 is ENHRY and CDR2 is SYGVKD. V lost 10 bases to trimming and J lost 0 bases, with 12 bases between them. This CDR3 comprises 13 residues. The CDR3 here is CATPQGMNTEAFF. DNA of the CDR3: TGTGCCACCCCGCAGGGGATGAACACTGAAGCTTTCTTT.

A single count supports this clone. The CDR3 DNA reads TGCGCCAGCAGCTTGGATACTCGAAACACCATATATTTT. Amino acids: CASSLDTRNTIYF. This chain joins TRBV5-1 and TRBJ1-3; D uncertain. The V end lost 0 bases, the J end lost 5 bases, and 6 bases lay between the germline ends. The CDR3 has 13 amino acids. From germline, CDR1 is SGHRS and CDR2 YFSETQ.

This clone was seen a single time. The chain couples TRBV6-5 to TRBJ1-1; D is unclear. Germline V lookup: CDR1 MNHEY, CDR2 SVGAGI. The CDR3 has 15 residues. V was clipped by 2 bases and J by 0 bases, with 10 bases between them. CDR3 protein: CASSYRGGVNTEAFF. CDR3 sequence (DNA): TGTGCCAGCAGTTACCGAGGAGGCGTGAACACTGAAGCTTTCTTT.

The chain employs TRBV18 and TRBJ1-2, with TRBD1 as a possible D gene (5 bases). This CDR3 is built from 13 residues. The V end was cut by 1 base, the J end by 6 bases, with 9 bases between. Germline CDR1 KGHSH, CDR2 LQKENI. CDR3 nucleotide sequence: TGTGCCAGCTCACCACTACGGACACATGGCTACACCTTC. Translating gives CASSPLRTHGYTF.

This clone was counted only a few times. The chain is built from TRBV11-3 and TRBJ2-5, with 7 bases aligning to TRBD2. With 0 bases clipped from V and 1 base from J, the junction kept 11 bases outside the gene matches. Germline V gene sequence: CDR1 SGHNT, CDR2 YENEEA. The CDR3 has 18 residues. CDR3 sequence: CASSLDLRLAVPQETQYF. The CDR3 DNA reads TGTGCCAGCAGCTTAGATCTAAGGCTAGCGGTTCCCCAAGAGACCCAGTACTTC.

The gene calls are TRBV7-2 and TRBJ1-1; maybe TRBD1 (6 bases). Germline V gives CDR1 SGHTA, CDR2 FQGNSA. CDR3 length: 17 amino acids. V was pared by 5 bases and J by 0 bases, with 19 bases between. The CDR3 bases are TGTGCCAGCAGCCTCAGTCCCGGGACATGGATGAACACTGAAGCTTTCTTT. It yields the protein CASSLSPGTWMNTEAFF.

This rearrangement joins TRBV6-1 to TRBJ1-4; 8 nucleotides align to TRBD1. Germline assignment: CDR1 MNHNS and CDR2 SASEGT. The ends lost 6 bases at V and 8 bases at J; junction bases unmatched: 11. There are 15 residues in the CDR3. The CDR3 DNA reads TGTGCCAGCAGCCTCCTCAGGGGGCGCATCGAAAAACTGTTTTTT. It is translated as CASSLLRGRIEKLFF.

The chain links TRBV6-1 to TRBJ1-2; D possibly corresponds to TRBD1 (5 bases). CDR3 length equals 16 residues. In germline, CDR1 is MNHNS, CDR2 SASEGT. The V end was cut by 3 bases, the J end by 3 bases, with 17 bases between. The CDR3 protein is CASSEGRVGIYYGYTF. The CDR3 bases are TGTGCCAGCAGTGAGGGCAGGGTGGGGATTTACTATGGCTACACCTTC.

The V gene is TRBV27, the J gene TRBJ2-2, with D perhaps matching TRBD2 (7 bases). Germline V gene lookup returns CDR1 MNHEY and CDR2 SMNVEV (reference sequence). The CDR3 is made up of 15 amino acids. Trimming stripped 6 bases from V and 4 bases from J, with 15 bases between. This chain's CDR3 is CASSWEGGGTGELFF. The CDR3 DNA reads as TGTGCCAGCAGCTGGGAGGGGGGAGGCACCGGGGAGCTGTTTTTT.

The gene calls are TRBV2 and TRBJ1-4, with D unclear. CDR3 length: 14 residues. Germline assignment: CDR1 SNHLY and CDR2 FYNNEI. Trimming shortened V by 3 bases and J by 8 bases, and 13 bases separated the two germline ends. The CDR3 region has the DNA TGTGCCAGCAGTGACCCGACATTGGAAGAAAAACTGTTTTTT. This codes for CASSDPTLEEKLFF.

CDR3 loop: CASSLFSTGGEKLFF. The DNA for the CDR3 is TGTGCCAGCAGTTTATTTTCCACAGGGGGGGAAAAACTGTTTTTT. This rearrangement joins TRBV27 to TRBJ1-4, with 8 bases matching TRBD1. CDR3 length equals 15 residues. The germline CDR1 and CDR2 sequences are MNHEY and SMNVEV (reference sequence). V dropped 1 base and J dropped 8; count of bases not matched to a gene: 6.

The chain recombines TRBV4-2 with TRBJ1-1, with 11 bases lining up with TRBD1. The CDR3 consists of 16 residues. V was clipped by 2 bases and J by 5 bases; unmatched bases: 7. Germline V gene sequence: CDR1 LGHNA, CDR2 YNFKEQ. CDR3 coding DNA: TGTGCCAGCAGCCAACCAGGACAGGGGGCTGTTACTGAAGCTTTCTTT. This encodes CASSQPGQGAVTEAFF.

V is TRBV4-1 and J is TRBJ1-5; D possibly corresponds to TRBD1 (6 bases). The V gene's germline CDR1 is MGHRA and CDR2 YSYEKL. The V end lost 2 bases, the J end lost 0 bases, and 8 bases lay between the germline ends. This CDR3 spans 15 amino acids. As DNA, the CDR3 is TGCGCCAGCAGCCAAACAGGGCTTAGCAATCAGCCCCAGCATTTT. It codes for CASSQTGLSNQPQHF.

V and J are TRBV12-5 and TRBJ2-7; weak D call: TRBD2 (6 bases). CDR3 length: 13 residues. Per germline, CDR1 LGHNT and CDR2 FRNRAP. The V and J ends lost 1 base and 5 bases respectively, with 9 bases between them. CDR3 sequence: CASGLAGGNEQYF. CDR3 sequence (DNA): TGTGCTAGTGGTTTGGCCGGAGGGAACGAGCAGTACTTC.

This chain links TRBV5-5 with TRBJ2-1, with 9 bases that match TRBD2. The germline V gene encodes CDR1 SGHKS and CDR2 YYEKEE (reference sequence). The ends lost 7 bases at V and 4 bases at J; junction bases unmatched: 9. The length of the CDR3 is 15 residues. The CDR3 DNA reads TGTGCCAGCTCCACAGGGCTAGCGGGGTACAATGAGCAGTTCTTC. Translation: CASSTGLAGYNEQFF.